A selection of T cell receptor beta chains follows, all from one sample in a study of shared clonotypes between healthy human individuals. Produced via immunoSEQ multiplex PCR; TCRdb's table is partial and in-frame only. The data contain millions of clones, approximately 95% of them singletons. Sequenced material: naive CD4+ T cells from PBMCs. The receptors shown here come from a man aged 18 to 29 in good health. Some clones in this sample may be carry-over from other donors' samples. Each CDR3 is given with its conserved first and last residue. The D gene is left open where the match is weak. The listing skips clone size in some rows; elsewhere it reads once, few, many or a size class.

V gene: TRBV18
J gene: TRBJ2-2
D gene: NA
clone size: NA
CDR3 protein: CASSPPSVNTGELFF
CDR3 DNA: TGTGCCAGCTCGCCCCCGTCGGTGAACACCGGGGAGCTGTTTTTT

V gene: TRBV7-8
J gene: TRBJ1-4
D gene: NA
clone size: NA
CDR3 protein: CASSTETGTDEKLFF
CDR3 DNA: TGTGCCAGCAGCACCGAAACAGGGACCGATGAAAAACTGTTTTTT

V gene: TRBV4-2
J gene: TRBJ2-2
D gene: NA
clone size: NA
CDR3 protein: CASSPGPGELFF
CDR3 DNA: TGTGCCAGCAGCCCGGGACCCGGGGAGCTGTTTTTT

V gene: TRBV5-1
J gene: TRBJ1-1
D gene: NA
clone size: NA
CDR3 protein: CASSLETPNTEAFF
CDR3 DNA: TGCGCCAGCAGCTTGGAGACACCGAACACTGAAGCTTTCTTT

V gene: TRBV18
J gene: TRBJ2-5
D gene: NA
clone size: NA
CDR3 protein: CASSPGAGTQETQYF
CDR3 DNA: TGTGCCAGCTCCCCGGGAGCGGGTACACAAGAGACCCAGTACTTC

V gene: TRBV19
J gene: TRBJ1-2
D gene: TRBD1
clone size: NA
CDR3 protein: CASSILQGAIYGYTF
CDR3 DNA: TGTGCCAGTAGTATTTTACAGGGGGCTATCTATGGCTACACCTTC

V gene: TRBV29-1
J gene: TRBJ2-4
D gene: NA
clone size: NA
CDR3 protein: CSAALGGLAKNIQYF
CDR3 DNA: TGCAGCGCCGCCCTGGGGGGCTTAGCCAAAAACATTCAGTACTTC

V gene: TRBV4-3
J gene: TRBJ2-2
D gene: NA
clone size: NA
CDR3 protein: CASSQDLIGAMNGGLFF
CDR3 DNA: TGCGCCAGCAGCCAAGATCTCATCGGGGCCATGAATGGGGGGCTGTTTTTT

V gene: TRBV19
J gene: TRBJ1-5
D gene: NA
clone size: NA
CDR3 protein: CASSIGSKAGNQPQHF
CDR3 DNA: TGTGCCAGTAGTATAGGAAGTAAGGCAGGTAATCAGCCCCAGCATTTT

V gene: TRBV28
J gene: TRBJ2-1
D gene: NA
clone size: NA
CDR3 protein: CAIPGRTYNEQFF
CDR3 DNA: TGTGCCATACCGGGACGGACCTACAATGAGCAGTTCTTC

V gene: TRBV6-5
J gene: TRBJ2-7
D gene: NA
clone size: NA
CDR3 protein: CASSNRQLIYEQYF
CDR3 DNA: TGTGCCAGCAGTAACAGACAGTTGATCTACGAGCAGTACTTC

V gene: TRBV6-5
J gene: TRBJ1-4
D gene: NA
clone size: few
CDR3 protein: CASSTLKLEKLFF
CDR3 DNA: TGTGCCAGCAGTACCTTGAAGTTGGAAAAACTGTTTTTT

V gene: TRBV28
J gene: TRBJ2-7
D gene: TRBD1
clone size: NA
CDR3 protein: CASSPLSGTDTYEQYF
CDR3 DNA: TGTGCCAGCAGTCCCCTGTCCGGGACAGATACCTACGAGCAGTACTTC

V gene: TRBV4-3
J gene: TRBJ1-5
D gene: NA
clone size: NA
CDR3 protein: CASSQDRLHGQPQHF
CDR3 DNA: TGCGCCAGCAGCCAAGATCGGCTCCACGGTCAGCCCCAGCATTTT

V gene: TRBV19
J gene: TRBJ1-2
D gene: TRBD1
clone size: NA
CDR3 protein: CASSPRSGDRADGYTF
CDR3 DNA: TGTGCCAGTAGTCCACGTTCGGGGGACAGGGCCGATGGCTACACCTTC

V gene: TRBV23-1
J gene: TRBJ1-2
D gene: NA
clone size: NA
CDR3 protein: CASSHPPGTDFRVIYGYTF
CDR3 DNA: TGCGCCAGCAGTCACCCGCCCGGGACCGACTTTCGGGTAATCTATGGCTACACCTTC

V gene: TRBV27
J gene: TRBJ2-1
D gene: TRBD2
clone size: NA
CDR3 protein: CASSLVGGLAGVSAPYEQFF
CDR3 DNA: TGTGCCAGCAGTTTGGTTGGGGGACTAGCGGGAGTATCCGCGCCGTATGAGCAGTTCTTC

V gene: TRBV6-5
J gene: TRBJ2-1
D gene: NA
clone size: NA
CDR3 protein: CASSYASSSYNEQFF
CDR3 DNA: TGTGCCAGCAGTTACGCTTCGAGCTCCTACAATGAGCAGTTCTTC

V gene: TRBV25-1
J gene: TRBJ2-1
D gene: TRBD1
clone size: NA
CDR3 protein: CASSAGQGADEQFF
CDR3 DNA: TGTGCCAGCAGTGCCGGACAGGGGGCGGATGAGCAGTTCTTC

V gene: TRBV7-8
J gene: TRBJ2-7
D gene: TRBD2
clone size: NA
CDR3 protein: CASSLAELAGGYEQYF
CDR3 DNA: TGTGCCAGCAGCTTAGCGGAACTAGCGGGGGGCTACGAGCAGTACTTC

V gene: TRBV27
J gene: TRBJ2-1
D gene: TRBD2
clone size: NA
CDR3 protein: CASSLRLAGAGEQFF
CDR3 DNA: TGTGCCAGCAGTTTAAGACTAGCGGGAGCTGGGGAGCAGTTCTTC

V gene: TRBV5-1
J gene: TRBJ1-4
D gene: NA
clone size: NA
CDR3 protein: CASSLAWRTNEKLFF
CDR3 DNA: TGCGCCAGCAGCTTGGCCTGGAGGACTAATGAAAAACTGTTTTTT

V gene: TRBV5-4
J gene: TRBJ2-5
D gene: NA
clone size: NA
CDR3 protein: CASRDTGLGETQYF
CDR3 DNA: TGTGCCAGCAGGGATACAGGGTTGGGGGAGACCCAGTACTTC

V gene: TRBV23-1
J gene: TRBJ2-5
D gene: NA
clone size: NA
CDR3 protein: CASSQYRTVETQYF
CDR3 DNA: TGCGCCAGCAGTCAATACCGGACAGTGGAGACCCAGTACTTC

V gene: TRBV5-3
J gene: TRBJ2-7
D gene: TRBD1
clone size: NA
CDR3 protein: CARSPDRDYSYEQYF
CDR3 DNA: TGTGCCAGAAGCCCCGACAGGGATTACTCCTACGAGCAGTACTTC

V gene: TRBV6-5
J gene: TRBJ1-2
D gene: NA
clone size: NA
CDR3 protein: CASSFGAAGYGYTF
CDR3 DNA: TGTGCCAGCAGTTTTGGGGCGGCAGGCTATGGCTACACCTTC

V gene: TRBV6-1
J gene: TRBJ1-1
D gene: NA
clone size: NA
CDR3 protein: CASIFDRFLTEAFF
CDR3 DNA: TGTGCCAGCATCTTCGACAGGTTTCTCACTGAAGCTTTCTTT

V gene: TRBV21-1
J gene: TRBJ1-2
D gene: NA
clone size: NA
CDR3 protein: CAGPDRLYGYTF
CDR3 DNA: TGTGCCGGTCCAGACAGACTTTATGGCTACACCTTC

V gene: TRBV28
J gene: TRBJ2-6
D gene: NA
clone size: NA
CDR3 protein: CASETGSIYSGANVLTF
CDR3 DNA: TGTGCCAGCGAGACAGGTTCGATTTACTCTGGGGCCAACGTCCTGACTTTC

V gene: TRBV6-5
J gene: TRBJ1-1
D gene: NA
clone size: few
CDR3 protein: CASSATENTEAFF
CDR3 DNA: TGTGCCAGCAGTGCTACAGAGAACACTGAAGCTTTCTTT

V gene: TRBV14
J gene: TRBJ1-1
D gene: NA
clone size: NA
CDR3 protein: CASSQYNRALPAAFF
CDR3 DNA: TGTGCCAGCAGCCAATATAACAGGGCCCTACCGGCCGCTTTCTTT

V gene: TRBV5-1
J gene: TRBJ2-1
D gene: TRBD1
clone size: NA
CDR3 protein: CASRLSPGTGDVDEQFF
CDR3 DNA: TGCGCCAGCAGATTGAGTCCCGGGACAGGGGATGTGGATGAGCAGTTCTTC

V gene: TRBV7-9
J gene: TRBJ2-2
D gene: TRBD2
clone size: NA
CDR3 protein: CASSLRSRLAGQNTGELFF
CDR3 DNA: TGTGCCAGCAGCTTACGCTCACGACTAGCGGGACAGAACACCGGGGAGCTGTTTTTT

V gene: TRBV18
J gene: TRBJ1-2
D gene: NA
clone size: NA
CDR3 protein: CASSPPPVSGGYGYTF
CDR3 DNA: TGTGCCAGCTCACCACCGCCCGTCTCCGGGGGCTATGGCTACACCTTC

V gene: TRBV9
J gene: TRBJ2-7
D gene: NA
clone size: NA
CDR3 protein: CASSVAGGVEQYF
CDR3 DNA: TGTGCCAGCAGCGTAGCTGGCGGCGTAGAGCAGTACTTC

V gene: TRBV5-4
J gene: TRBJ2-7
D gene: NA
clone size: NA
CDR3 protein: CASSPGAPGEQYF
CDR3 DNA: TGTGCCAGCAGCCCTGGCGCGCCGGGCGAGCAGTACTTC